This record looks at one T cell receptor beta chain sequence and its context. The target antigen is unknown. Both 60 Vbeta primers and 13 Jbeta primers went into the PCR. Profiling relied on immunoSEQ multiplex PCR, and the TCRdb table lists in-frame clones only, not all of them. The repertoire includes about 170,000 clones, around three quarters of them detected once, and roughly 7.1% sits in the top ten. These data originate in a study of cytomegalovirus exposure and HLA in healthy donors. Germline V lookup: CDR1 MNHEY, CDR2 SMNVEV (reference sequence). The CDR3 extends over 14 amino acids. V dropped 8 bases and J dropped 7; count of bases not matched to a gene: 5. The donors (healthy individuals) were bone marrow donors. Broader study findings: The records held CMV serostatus as the only immune exposure information.

This receptor was identified in a man aged 35-49 years in good health and CMV-seropositive. Sequenced material: PBMCs. The chain links TRBV27 to TRBJ2-2; 12 bases align to TRBD2. CDR3 amino acids: CASASGGVGGELFF. CDR3 DNA: TGTGCCAGCGCTAGCGGGGGGGTTGGCGGGGAGCTGTTTTTT.